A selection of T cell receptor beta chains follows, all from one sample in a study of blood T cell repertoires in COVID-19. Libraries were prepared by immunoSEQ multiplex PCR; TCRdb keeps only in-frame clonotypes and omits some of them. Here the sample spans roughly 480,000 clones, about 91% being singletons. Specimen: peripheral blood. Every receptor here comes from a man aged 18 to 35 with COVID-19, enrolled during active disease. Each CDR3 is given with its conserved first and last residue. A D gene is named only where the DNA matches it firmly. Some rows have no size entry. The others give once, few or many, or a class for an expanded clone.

DNA: TGTGCCAGCAGCTTAACAGGAGCCTTTGGGGAAAAACTGTTTTTT; CDR3: CASSLTGAFGEKLFF; J: TRBJ1-4; size: .; V: TRBV7-9; D: .
DNA: TGTGCCAGCAGCCCGTATCTAGCTAGCTGGCAGTTCTTC; CDR3: CASSPYLASWQFF; J: TRBJ2-1; size: .; V: TRBV7-2; D: .
DNA: TGCGCCAGCAGCCAGGGGGGACTAGCGGGAGACTACGAGCAGTACTTC; CDR3: CASSQGGLAGDYEQYF; J: TRBJ2-7; size: .; V: TRBV4-1; D: TRBD2
DNA: TGTGCCAGCAGTCTGCGGGGGGTTCGCTATAAAAACTACGAGCAGTACTTC; CDR3: CASSLRGVRYKNYEQYF; J: TRBJ2-7; size: .; V: TRBV6-6; D: TRBD2
DNA: TGTGCCAGTAGTATATCGGGAGCCTACGAGCAGTACTTC; CDR3: CASSISGAYEQYF; J: TRBJ2-7; size: .; V: TRBV19; D: .
DNA: TGTGCCAGCAGCTTAGCAGGGGACACCTACGAGCAGTACTTC; CDR3: CASSLAGDTYEQYF; J: TRBJ2-7; size: .; V: TRBV7-9; D: .
DNA: TGTGCCAGCAGTCACGGACAGAACTACGAGCAGTACTTC; CDR3: CASSHGQNYEQYF; J: TRBJ2-7; size: .; V: TRBV6-5; D: .
DNA: TGCAGTGCTAGGGGGGGGTTAGGGCAGTACTTC; CDR3: CSARGGLGQYF; J: TRBJ2-7; size: .; V: TRBV20-1; D: TRBD2
DNA: TGTGCCAGCAGCGGGCCCAGCCAAGGGGCACTATACAATGAGCAGTTCTTC; CDR3: CASSGPSQGALYNEQFF; J: TRBJ2-1; size: .; V: TRBV7-9; D: .
DNA: TGTGCCAGCAGTGAAGATGGGGCTCGCCAGCCCCAGCATTTT; CDR3: CASSEDGARQPQHF; J: TRBJ1-5; size: .; V: TRBV2; D: .
DNA: TGTGCCAGTCAGGGGGAGACGAATGAAAAACTGTTTTTT; CDR3: CASQGETNEKLFF; J: TRBJ1-4; size: once; V: TRBV2; D: TRBD1
DNA: TGTGCCAGCAGTGTAGAGGCCACCCACACTGAAGCTTTCTTT; CDR3: CASSVEATHTEAFF; J: TRBJ1-1; size: .; V: TRBV6-4; D: .
DNA: TGTGCCAGCAGGGGCCTAGGGACAGTGACCTACGAGCAGTACTTC; CDR3: CASRGLGTVTYEQYF; J: TRBJ2-7; size: .; V: TRBV27; D: TRBD1
DNA: TGTGCCAGCAGCCCCCCGGGCGTGGGAGGTACCGGGGAGCTGTTTTTT; CDR3: CASSPPGVGGTGELFF; J: TRBJ2-2; size: once; V: TRBV3-1/TRBV3-2; D: .
DNA: TGTGCCACCAGCAGGTCCCTGGCGGGAGGTCTCGACGAGCAGTACTTC; CDR3: CATSRSLAGGLDEQYF; J: TRBJ2-7; size: .; V: TRBV15; D: TRBD2
DNA: TGCGCCAGCAGCTTTTCTGAACAGACAGAGCAGTTCTTC; CDR3: CASSFSEQTEQFF; J: TRBJ2-1; size: .; V: TRBV5-1; D: .